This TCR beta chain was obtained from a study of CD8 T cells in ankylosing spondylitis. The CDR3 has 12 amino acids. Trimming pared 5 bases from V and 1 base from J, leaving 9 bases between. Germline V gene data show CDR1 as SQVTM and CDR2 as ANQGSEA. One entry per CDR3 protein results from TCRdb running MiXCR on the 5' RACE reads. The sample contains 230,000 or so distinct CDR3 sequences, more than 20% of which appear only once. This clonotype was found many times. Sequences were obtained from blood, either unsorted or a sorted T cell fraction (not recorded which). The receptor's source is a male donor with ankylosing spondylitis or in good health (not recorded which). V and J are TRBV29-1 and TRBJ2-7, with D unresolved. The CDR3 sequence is CSVQSSSYEQYF. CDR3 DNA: TGCAGCGTTCAGTCCAGTTCCTACGAGCAGTACTTC.